These T cell receptor beta chains were read from a single sample in a study of metastatic and nonmetastatic thyroid tumors. TCRdb reanalyzed the PCR reads with MiXCR. Here the sample spans around 30,000 clones, 20% to 25% being singletons. The sample consisted of blood. All receptors derive from a female donor with papillary thyroid cancer or a benign thyroid nodule (not recorded which). Some clones in this sample may be carry-over from other donors' samples. Both conserved end residues are part of each CDR3. Fields, in order: clone size, D gene, V gene, J gene, CDR3 protein, CDR3 DNA. The D gene is left open where the match is weak. Clone size is not always given. Where it is, it says once, few, many or a class for expanded clones.

abundance: many; d_gene: -; v_gene: TRBV2; j_gene: TRBJ1-2; CDR3aa: CASSEGTGTSNFYGYTF; CDR3nt: TGTGCCAGCAGTGAAGGGACCGGGACATCGAATTTTTATGGCTACACCTTC
abundance: -; d_gene: -; v_gene: TRBV20-1; j_gene: TRBJ1-2; CDR3aa: CSARRGEVSYGYTF; CDR3nt: TGCAGTGCTAGACGGGGGGAGGTGAGCTATGGCTACACCTTC
abundance: -; d_gene: -; v_gene: TRBV19; j_gene: TRBJ1-2; CDR3aa: CASSGVAGYTF; CDR3nt: TGTGCCAGTTCAGGGGTGGCTGGCTACACCTTC
abundance: medium-sized; d_gene: TRBD1; v_gene: TRBV6-2/TRBV6-3; j_gene: TRBJ2-7; CDR3aa: CASSRNRDRVAYEQYF; CDR3nt: TGTGCCAGCAGCCGTAACCGGGACAGGGTTGCCTACGAGCAGTACTTC
abundance: medium-sized; d_gene: -; v_gene: TRBV6-4; j_gene: TRBJ2-2; CDR3aa: CASSEGDVDTGELFF; CDR3nt: TGTGCCAGCAGTGAAGGTGACGTAGACACCGGGGAGCTGTTTTTT
abundance: few; d_gene: -; v_gene: TRBV12-3/TRBV12-4; j_gene: TRBJ2-3; CDR3aa: CASRSGGANTDTQYF; CDR3nt: TGTGCCAGCAGGTCCGGAGGGGCCAACACAGATACGCAGTATTTT
abundance: -; d_gene: -; v_gene: TRBV27; j_gene: TRBJ1-2; CDR3aa: CASSSARGNYGYTF; CDR3nt: TGTGCCAGCAGCTCCGCCAGAGGAAACTATGGCTACACCTTC
abundance: -; d_gene: -; v_gene: TRBV7-9; j_gene: TRBJ2-1; CDR3aa: CASSYMGKDEQFF; CDR3nt: TGTGCCAGCAGCTATATGGGGAAAGATGAGCAGTTCTTC
abundance: -; d_gene: TRBD1; v_gene: TRBV5-4; j_gene: TRBJ1-2; CDR3aa: CASRPGTGGYGYTF; CDR3nt: TGTGCCAGCAGACCCGGGACAGGGGGCTATGGCTACACCTTC
abundance: medium-sized; d_gene: TRBD2; v_gene: TRBV19; j_gene: TRBJ2-2; CDR3aa: CASMWTSGGLTGELFF; CDR3nt: TGTGCCAGTATGTGGACTAGCGGGGGATTAACCGGGGAGCTGTTTTTT
abundance: -; d_gene: TRBD2; v_gene: TRBV20-1; j_gene: TRBJ2-7; CDR3aa: CSAQGVEGRELSEQYF; CDR3nt: TGCAGTGCTCAAGGGGTGGAGGGGCGGGAGTTATCCGAGCAGTACTTC
abundance: few; d_gene: -; v_gene: TRBV18; j_gene: TRBJ2-3; CDR3aa: CASSPMRGAGGHTDTQYF; CDR3nt: TGTGCCAGCTCACCAATGAGGGGCGCCGGCGGGCACACAGATACGCAGTATTTT
abundance: medium-sized; d_gene: -; v_gene: TRBV6-4; j_gene: TRBJ2-6; CDR3aa: CASSDGRGANVLTF; CDR3nt: TGTGCCAGCAGTGATGGTAGAGGGGCCAACGTCCTGACTTTC
abundance: medium-sized; d_gene: -; v_gene: TRBV11-2; j_gene: TRBJ2-2; CDR3aa: CASSLDRGRSTGELFF; CDR3nt: TGTGCCAGCAGCTTAGATCGGGGGAGGAGTACCGGGGAGCTGTTTTTT
abundance: many; d_gene: -; v_gene: TRBV3-1; j_gene: TRBJ2-7; CDR3aa: CASSHWGGSSYEQYF; CDR3nt: TGTGCCAGCAGCCACTGGGGGGGCAGCTCCTACGAGCAGTACTTC
abundance: -; d_gene: -; v_gene: TRBV24-1; j_gene: TRBJ2-7; CDR3aa: CATSYLEDEQYF; CDR3nt: TGTGCCACCAGTTATTTAGAGGACGAGCAGTACTTC
abundance: many; d_gene: -; v_gene: TRBV9; j_gene: TRBJ1-6; CDR3aa: CASSVGQVNSPLHF; CDR3nt: TGTGCCAGCAGCGTAGGGCAGGTTAATTCACCCCTCCACTTT
abundance: many; d_gene: -; v_gene: TRBV28; j_gene: TRBJ2-2; CDR3aa: CASSFTSSPGTNTGELFF; CDR3nt: TGTGCCAGCAGTTTTACTTCTTCGCCGGGGACGAACACCGGGGAGCTGTTTTTT
abundance: once; d_gene: TRBD1; v_gene: TRBV20-1; j_gene: TRBJ2-7; CDR3aa: CSAWRGGQGIYEQYF; CDR3nt: TGCAGTGCTTGGCGAGGGGGACAGGGTATATACGAGCAGTACTTC
abundance: -; d_gene: TRBD1; v_gene: TRBV28; j_gene: TRBJ1-6; CDR3aa: CASSDTGGWGDSPLHF; CDR3nt: TGTGCCAGCAGCGATACAGGGGGCTGGGGTGATTCACCCCTCCACTTT
abundance: -; d_gene: -; v_gene: TRBV19; j_gene: TRBJ1-2; CDR3aa: CASKDPGETGYTF; CDR3nt: TGTGCCAGTAAGGACCCAGGGGAGACTGGCTACACCTTC
abundance: few; d_gene: -; v_gene: TRBV19; j_gene: TRBJ2-7; CDR3aa: CASSRGSVDEQYF; CDR3nt: TGTGCCAGTAGTAGGGGGTCCGTGGACGAGCAGTACTTC
abundance: -; d_gene: -; v_gene: TRBV18; j_gene: TRBJ2-2; CDR3aa: CASSPVQTNTGELFF; CDR3nt: TGTGCCAGCTCGCCGGTGCAGACAAACACCGGGGAGCTGTTTTTT
abundance: once; d_gene: TRBD2; v_gene: TRBV11-2; j_gene: TRBJ2-3; CDR3aa: CASRSLAGGPFAEDTQYF; CDR3nt: TGTGCCAGCAGATCCCTAGCGGGAGGGCCCTTCGCAGAAGATACGCAGTATTTT
abundance: many; d_gene: -; v_gene: TRBV7-2; j_gene: TRBJ2-7; CDR3aa: CASSFRGRSYEQYF; CDR3nt: TGTGCCAGCAGCTTCCGTGGCAGATCCTACGAGCAGTACTTC
abundance: many; d_gene: -; v_gene: TRBV9; j_gene: TRBJ1-3; CDR3aa: CASSLHRTFSGNTIYF; CDR3nt: TGTGCCAGCAGCCTGCATCGGACATTCTCTGGAAACACCATATATTTT
abundance: many; d_gene: TRBD2; v_gene: TRBV4-1; j_gene: TRBJ2-1; CDR3aa: CASSQEGTSGNYNEQFF; CDR3nt: TGCGCCAGCAGCCAAGAAGGGACTAGCGGTAACTACAATGAGCAGTTCTTC
abundance: many; d_gene: -; v_gene: TRBV10-2; j_gene: TRBJ2-1; CDR3aa: CASSLARTYNEQFF; CDR3nt: TGCGCCAGCAGTCTTGCGAGAACCTACAATGAGCAGTTCTTC
abundance: -; d_gene: -; v_gene: TRBV6-4; j_gene: TRBJ2-7; CDR3aa: CASSHPVQATYEQHF; CDR3nt: TGTGCCAGCAGCCACCCGGTACAGGCCACCTACGAGCAGCACTTC
abundance: few; d_gene: -; v_gene: TRBV6-2/TRBV6-3; j_gene: TRBJ2-1; CDR3aa: CASSSFLGEQFF; CDR3nt: TGTGCCAGCAGTTCCTTCCTGGGTGAGCAGTTCTTC
abundance: many; d_gene: -; v_gene: TRBV19; j_gene: TRBJ2-7; CDR3aa: CASSIDPDYEQYF; CDR3nt: TGTGCCAGTAGTATAGATCCTGACTACGAGCAGTACTTC
abundance: -; d_gene: -; v_gene: TRBV20-1; j_gene: TRBJ2-7; CDR3aa: CSARVAGRVEQYF; CDR3nt: TGCAGTGCTAGAGTAGCAGGGAGAGTCGAGCAGTACTTC
abundance: many; d_gene: TRBD2; v_gene: TRBV6-1; j_gene: TRBJ2-1; CDR3aa: CASSEAAGTSGNSYNEQFF; CDR3nt: TGTGCCAGCAGCGAAGCCGCTGGGACTAGCGGGAACTCCTACAATGAGCAGTTCTTC
abundance: medium-sized; d_gene: TRBD1; v_gene: TRBV20-1; j_gene: TRBJ2-7; CDR3aa: CSAHKQGLNYEQYF; CDR3nt: TGCAGTGCTCACAAACAGGGGCTAAACTACGAGCAGTACTTC
abundance: medium-sized; d_gene: -; v_gene: TRBV6-1; j_gene: TRBJ1-1; CDR3aa: CASSSVMNTEAFF; CDR3nt: TGTGCCAGCAGCTCCGTTATGAACACTGAAGCTTTCTTT
abundance: -; d_gene: -; v_gene: TRBV5-1; j_gene: TRBJ1-1; CDR3aa: CASSLAFGTAVNTEAFF; CDR3nt: TGCGCCAGCAGCTTGGCTTTCGGGACGGCAGTGAACACTGAAGCTTTCTTT
abundance: -; d_gene: TRBD1; v_gene: TRBV19; j_gene: TRBJ2-3; CDR3aa: CARRDSGEDTQYF; CDR3nt: TGTGCCAGACGGGACAGTGGGGAAGATACGCAGTATTTT
abundance: many; d_gene: -; v_gene: TRBV7-8; j_gene: TRBJ1-1; CDR3aa: CASRKPGPGVTEAFF; CDR3nt: TGTGCCAGCAGGAAGCCGGGACCCGGTGTCACTGAAGCTTTCTTT
abundance: -; d_gene: -; v_gene: TRBV12-3/TRBV12-4; j_gene: TRBJ2-3; CDR3aa: CASSFGWLSSTDTQYF; CDR3nt: TGTGCCAGCAGTTTCGGATGGCTCTCTAGCACAGATACGCAGTATTTT
abundance: -; d_gene: TRBD1; v_gene: TRBV30; j_gene: TRBJ1-1; CDR3aa: CAWSSRTGGQAFF; CDR3nt: TGTGCCTGGTCTTCTAGGACAGGCGGCCAAGCTTTCTTT
abundance: many; d_gene: -; v_gene: TRBV18; j_gene: TRBJ1-5; CDR3aa: CASSPTQNQPQHF; CDR3nt: TGTGCCAGCTCACCTACCCAAAATCAGCCCCAGCATTTT
abundance: many; d_gene: TRBD2; v_gene: TRBV4-1; j_gene: TRBJ2-1; CDR3aa: CASSQELPGGSYNEQFF; CDR3nt: TGCGCCAGCAGCCAAGAATTGCCGGGAGGCTCTTACAATGAGCAGTTCTTC
abundance: once; d_gene: -; v_gene: TRBV4-3; j_gene: TRBJ1-1; CDR3aa: CASSQDLVTAAFF; CDR3nt: TGCGCCAGCAGCCAAGATTTGGTAACTGCAGCTTTCTTT
abundance: -; d_gene: TRBD1; v_gene: TRBV9; j_gene: TRBJ1-3; CDR3aa: CASSGNRDRGNTIYF; CDR3nt: TGTGCCAGCAGCGGAAACCGGGACAGAGGAAACACCATATATTTT
abundance: many; d_gene: TRBD2; v_gene: TRBV9; j_gene: TRBJ2-7; CDR3aa: CASSVSGTSGGQYF; CDR3nt: TGTGCCAGCAGCGTATCCGGGACTAGCGGGGGGCAGTACTTC
abundance: few; d_gene: -; v_gene: TRBV6-1; j_gene: TRBJ2-1; CDR3aa: CASSIQNEQFF; CDR3nt: TGTGCCAGCAGCATACAGAATGAGCAGTTCTTC
abundance: few; d_gene: TRBD1; v_gene: TRBV6-5; j_gene: TRBJ1-2; CDR3aa: CASSPSTGTSYGYTF; CDR3nt: TGTGCCAGCAGTCCCTCGACAGGGACCAGCTATGGCTACACCTTC
abundance: -; d_gene: TRBD1; v_gene: TRBV20-1; j_gene: TRBJ1-1; CDR3aa: CSARDPQSWTGVRNTEAFF; CDR3nt: TGCAGTGCTAGAGATCCGCAATCGTGGACAGGGGTAAGGAACACTGAAGCTTTCTTT
abundance: -; d_gene: -; v_gene: TRBV6-4; j_gene: TRBJ2-3; CDR3aa: CASRTSVLGITDTQYF; CDR3nt: TGTGCCAGCAGGACCTCGGTACTAGGTATCACAGATACGCAGTATTTT
abundance: many; d_gene: TRBD1; v_gene: TRBV7-9; j_gene: TRBJ2-3; CDR3aa: CASSPRDRVDTQYF; CDR3nt: TGTGCCAGCAGCCCCCGGGACAGGGTAGATACGCAGTATTTT
abundance: -; d_gene: TRBD1; v_gene: TRBV28; j_gene: TRBJ2-7; CDR3aa: CASSPGTVVEQYF; CDR3nt: TGTGCCAGCAGCCCCGGGACAGTGGTCGAGCAGTACTTC
abundance: many; d_gene: -; v_gene: TRBV5-1; j_gene: TRBJ2-3; CDR3aa: CASSFSFRPSTDTQYF; CDR3nt: TGCGCCAGCAGCTTTAGCTTCCGCCCTAGCACAGATACGCAGTATTTT
abundance: -; d_gene: TRBD1; v_gene: TRBV18; j_gene: TRBJ2-5; CDR3aa: CASSLNSDRGQETQYF; CDR3nt: TGTGCCAGCTCACTGAACTCGGACAGGGGACAAGAGACCCAGTACTTC
abundance: many; d_gene: TRBD2; v_gene: TRBV4-2; j_gene: TRBJ2-5; CDR3aa: CASSQEIAAGGQTQYF; CDR3nt: TGTGCCAGCAGCCAAGAAATAGCAGCGGGAGGCCAGACCCAGTACTTC
abundance: many; d_gene: TRBD1; v_gene: TRBV10-2; j_gene: TRBJ1-6; CDR3aa: CASSRTGDNSPLHF; CDR3nt: TGCGCCAGCAGTCGGACAGGGGATAATTCACCCCTCCACTTT
abundance: -; d_gene: -; v_gene: TRBV6-1; j_gene: TRBJ2-5; CDR3aa: CASSNPAGYEETQYF; CDR3nt: TGTGCCAGCAGTAATCCAGCGGGTTATGAAGAGACCCAGTACTTC
abundance: many; d_gene: TRBD2; v_gene: TRBV4-3; j_gene: TRBJ2-7; CDR3aa: CASSQDQPSGRDEQYF; CDR3nt: TGCGCCAGCAGCCAAGATCAGCCTAGCGGGAGAGACGAGCAGTACTTC
abundance: many; d_gene: -; v_gene: TRBV20-1; j_gene: TRBJ2-5; CDR3aa: CSGGETQYF; CDR3nt: TGCAGTGGGGGGGAGACCCAGTACTTC
abundance: many; d_gene: TRBD1; v_gene: TRBV5-6; j_gene: TRBJ1-1; CDR3aa: CASSLAPGQHMNTEAFF; CDR3nt: TGTGCCAGCAGCCTTGCTCCGGGACAGCACATGAACACTGAAGCTTTCTTT
abundance: many; d_gene: TRBD1; v_gene: TRBV7-9; j_gene: TRBJ2-2; CDR3aa: CASSLGGTVTGELFF; CDR3nt: TGTGCCAGCAGCTTAGGGGGGACAGTCACCGGGGAGCTGTTTTTT